These 29 T cell receptor beta chains were sequenced from one sample in a study of OX40 agonist ivuxolimab in advanced cancers. Some clones are missing from TCRdb's copy, which holds only in-frame ones; the method was immunoSEQ multiplex PCR. Altogether almost 70,000 clones are present, 80% being singletons, with the ten largest covering around 2%. The material sequenced was CD4+ or CD8+ T cells sorted from blood, taken in a trial of the OX40 agonist ivuxolimab. All receptors come from an adult with an advanced solid tumor such as melanoma, head and neck, liver or kidney cancer.

V usage is TRBV19 and J usage is TRBJ2-5; 11 nucleotides align to TRBD2. There are 16 residues in the CDR3. The germline gives CDR1 LNHDA, CDR2 SQIVND (reference sequence). V shed 1 base and J 1 base; nucleotides not matched to a gene: 2. This CDR3 reads CASSIGLAGRQETQYF. The CDR3 DNA sequence: TGTGCCAGTAGTATAGGACTAGCGGGGCGCCAAGAGACCCAGTACTTC.

In the case of this clone: Relative to the germline gene, one junction end is altered; a read error may explain this. The rearrangement joins TRBV13 to TRBJ2-7; the match to TRBD2 covers 11 bases. The CDR3 loop spans 14 amino acids. Germline V gives CDR1 PRHDT, CDR2 FYEKMQ (reference sequence). The CDR3, as DNA: TGTGCCAGCAGATTAGCGGGGGGGACGAGAGAGCAGTACTTC. As protein: CASRLAGGTREQYF. The full variable domain, rest sourced from reference TRBV13 and TRBJ2-7, is AAGVIQSPRHLIKEKRETATLKCYPIPRHDTVYWYQQGPGQDPQFLISFYEKMQSDKGSIPDRFSAQQFSDYHSELNMSSLELGDSALYFCASRLAGGTREQYFGPGTRLTVT.

CDR3 coding DNA: TGCAGCGTTGGGTATCCTTCGGGTGGGGAGCTGTTTTTT. Encoded protein: CSVGYPSGGELFF. This chain connects TRBV29-1 to TRBJ2-2; D is uncertain. Germline V lookup: CDR1 SQVTM, CDR2 ANQGSEA. The V and J ends lost 4 bases and 8 bases respectively, with 14 bases between them. This CDR3 spans 13 amino acids.

The chain couples TRBV19 to TRBJ2-1, with D possibly being TRBD2 (5 bases). Trimming took off 11 bases at V and 2 bases at J, with 7 bases between the two ends. Germline CDR1 reads LNHDA; CDR2 reads SQIVND (reference sequence). The CDR3 spans 11 residues. CDR3 residues: CAVATYNEQFF. DNA of the CDR3: TGTGCCGTAGCGACCTACAATGAGCAGTTCTTC.

The chain couples TRBV5-1 to TRBJ1-4; D possibly corresponds to TRBD1 (5 bases). V was trimmed by 4 bases and J by 8 bases, leaving 18 bases between them. In germline, CDR1 is SGHRS, CDR2 YFSETQ. The CDR3 is made up of 15 amino acids. The CDR3 loop is CASSPAPGIGEKLFF. The CDR3 bases are TGCGCCAGCAGCCCGGCCCCAGGGATTGGGGAAAAACTGTTTTTT.

The chain links TRBV30 to TRBJ1-1; D is possibly TRBD1 (6 bases). Germline assignment: CDR1 GTSNPN and CDR2 SVGIG (reference sequence). The CDR3 totals 15 residues. The ends were cut back, 4 bases at V and 4 bases at J, with 19 bases in the middle. The CDR3 here is CAWIPGGGRATEAFF. The DNA of the CDR3 is TGTGCCTGGATTCCGGGAGGGGGAAGGGCCACTGAAGCTTTCTTT.

The rearrangement links TRBV19 to TRBJ2-6; 8 bases align to TRBD2. CDR1 and CDR2 (germline): LNHDA, SQIVND (reference sequence). The CDR3 spans 16 residues. Trimming took 2 bases from V and 0 from J; bases not matched to a gene: 0. CDR3 region: CASSIRGGSGANVLTF. The CDR3 DNA reads TGTGCCAGTAGTATACGGGGGGGCTCTGGGGCCAACGTCCTGACTTTC.

This clone was seen just once. V and J are TRBV29-1 and TRBJ2-2; 8 nucleotides line up with TRBD2. Germline CDR1 is SQVTM and CDR2 is ANQGSEA. V lost 2 bases, J lost 7 bases, and 6 bases stayed unmatched. The CDR3 is 14 residues long. The CDR3 sequence is CSVEPGGAGGELFF. The CDR3 DNA reads as TGCAGCGTTGAACCCGGGGGGGCCGGCGGGGAGCTGTTTTTT.

V is TRBV6-6 and J is TRBJ2-7; D gene unclear. The CDR3 is made up of 15 amino acids. Per the germline V gene, CDR1 is MNHNY and CDR2 is SVGAGI (reference sequence). V lost 2 bases and J 2 bases, leaving 13 bases between the germline ends. DNA for the CDR3: TGTGCCAGCAGTTACCAGTCAGGACCTACCTACGAGCAGTACTTC. Translating gives CASSYQSGPTYEQYF.

This clone was seen a handful of times. CDR3 residues: CASSLTAGRTEAFF. The CDR3 nucleotides read TGTGCCAGCAGCTTGACGGCGGGGCGGACTGAAGCTTTCTTT. The rearrangement links TRBV7-2 to TRBJ1-1, with D perhaps matching TRBD1 (5 bases). The CDR3 runs 14 residues. The V end was cut by 3 bases, the J end by 5 bases, with 13 bases between. Germline V lookup: CDR1 SGHTA, CDR2 FQGNSA. The full variable domain, with the rest looked up from reference TRBV7-2 and TRBJ1-1, is GAGVSQSPSNKVTEKGKDVELRCDPISGHTALYWYRQSLGQGLEFLIYFQGNSAPDKSGLPSDRFSAERTGGSVSTLTIQRTQQEDSAVYLCASSLTAGRTEAFFGQGTRLTVV.

The rearrangement links TRBV11-2 to TRBJ1-2; D gene ambiguous. Trimming shortened V by 4 bases and J by 2 bases, and 11 bases separated the two germline ends. This CDR3 spans 14 amino acids. Germline V CDR1 and CDR2: SGHAT, FQNNGV. CDR3 residues: CASSSPTGNYGYTF. Written as DNA, the CDR3 is TGTGCCAGCAGCTCCCCGACGGGAAACTATGGCTACACCTTC.

The chain employs TRBV27 and TRBJ2-3; D is unclear. Trimming pared 0 bases from V and 8 bases from J, leaving 9 bases between. Germline V gene lookup returns CDR1 MNHEY and CDR2 SMNVEV (reference sequence). The CDR3 loop spans 13 amino acids. This CDR3 reads CASSLSSRRTQYF. The CDR3 DNA follows: TGTGCCAGCAGTTTATCATCCCGGCGTACGCAGTATTTT.

This clone was counted a single time. The chain employs TRBV6-5 and TRBJ2-1; 10 bases align to TRBD2. Germline CDR1 reads MNHEY; CDR2 reads SVGAGI. The CDR3 length is 16 residues. Trimming removed 4 bases from V and 1 base from J; junction bases left unmatched: 4. Here the CDR3 reads CASSSRLAGSYNEQFF. CDR3 DNA: TGTGCCAGCAGTTCCCGACTAGCGGGTTCCTACAATGAGCAGTTCTTC.

The chain carries TRBV5-1 and TRBJ2-1; 9 nucleotides match TRBD2. Germline V gene lookup returns CDR1 SGHRS and CDR2 YFSETQ. V lost 4 bases, J lost 10 bases, and 12 bases stayed unmatched. CDR3 size: 15 residues. The CDR3: CASSEGSGSLMEQFF. Here the CDR3 DNA reads TGCGCCAGCAGCGAGGGTAGCGGGAGCTTGATGGAGCAGTTCTTC. Supplemented by reference TRBV5-1 and TRBJ2-1, the full variable domain reads KAGVTQTPRYLIKTRGQQVTLSCSPISGHRSVSWYQQTPGQGLQFLFEYFSETQRNKGNFPGRFSGRQFSNSRSEMNVSTLELGDSALYLCASSEGSGSLMEQFFGPGTRLTVL.

This clone appeared a few times. The genes are TRBV28 and TRBJ1-1; D gene ambiguous. V lost 2 bases to trimming and J lost 1 base, with 2 bases between them. The CDR3 totals 12 residues. Germline lookup yields CDR1 MDHEN and CDR2 SYDVKM. The CDR3 DNA sequence: TGTGCCAGCAGTTTACGGAACACTGAAGCTTTCTTT. Protein sequence: CASSLRNTEAFF. The full variable domain, its missing parts supplied by reference TRBV28 and TRBJ1-1, is DVKVTQSSRYLVKRTGEKVFLECVQDMDHENMFWYRQDPGLGLRLIYFSYDVKMKEKGDIPEGYSVSREKKERFSLILESASTNQTSMYLCASSLRNTEAFFGQGTRLTVV.

V and J are TRBV5-4 and TRBJ1-2; D uncertain. The germline V and J ends were trimmed by 4 bases and 2 bases, with 9 bases remaining between them. CDR3 length: 13 amino acids. Germline-derived CDR1 and CDR2 are SGHNT and YYREEE (reference sequence). CDR3 amino acids: CASSVDGNYGYTF. CDR3 coding DNA: TGTGCCAGCAGCGTGGACGGCAACTATGGCTACACCTTC.

The chain recombines TRBV5-1 with TRBJ1-1; a possible D gene is TRBD1 (5 bases). Trimming left V 3 bases short and J 2 bases short, with 14 bases between. The CDR3 covers 15 residues. Germline CDR1 and CDR2: SGHRS and YFSETQ. As DNA, the CDR3 is TGCGCCAGCAGCTCCTTAAGGGGCGGAAACACTGAAGCTTTCTTT. Translated: CASSSLRGGNTEAFF.

The V gene is TRBV19, the J gene TRBJ1-6, with 10 bases lining up with TRBD1. The ends lost 6 bases at V and 3 bases at J; junction bases unmatched: 5. The CDR3 has 16 residues. In germline, CDR1 is LNHDA, CDR2 SQIVND (reference sequence). The CDR3 here is CASSSGQGVYNSPLHF. CDR3 bases: TGTGCCAGTAGCTCCGGACAGGGGGTCTATAATTCACCCCTCCACTTT.

The chain employs TRBV28 and TRBJ2-7; 7 nucleotides align to TRBD1. Germline V gives CDR1 MDHEN, CDR2 SYDVKM. The V segment lost 7 bases and the J segment 4 bases; nucleotides outside the gene matches: 7. The CDR3 is 13 residues long. CDR3 bases: TGTGCCAGCACGTGGACAGGCTATTACGAGCAGTACTTC. Translating it yields CASTWTGYYEQYF.

The V call is TRBV5-4, the J call TRBJ2-3, with D tentatively TRBD2 (6 bases). Trimming removed 5 bases from V and 4 bases from J, with 11 bases in between. This CDR3 comprises 13 residues. Germline CDR1 reads SGHNT; CDR2 reads YYREEE (reference sequence). CDR3 in amino acids: CASRPWGADTQYF. The CDR3 DNA is TGTGCCAGCAGACCTTGGGGGGCAGATACGCAGTATTTT.

The chain is built from TRBV19 and TRBJ1-2; the D is unclear. Germline CDR1 is LNHDA and CDR2 is SQIVND (reference sequence). This CDR3 is built from 15 residues. Trimming left V 3 bases short and J 1 base short, with 12 bases between. As DNA, the CDR3 is TGTGCCAGTAGTATTGACGGTTTTTTTAACTATGGCTACACCTTC. Encoded protein: CASSIDGFFNYGYTF.

CDR3 sequence: CASSSPFGGETQYF. The CDR3 DNA follows: TGTGCCAGCAGCTCCCCGTTCGGGGGAGAGACCCAGTACTTC. The chain combines TRBV7-8 with TRBJ2-5, with a tentative D call TRBD2 (6 bases). The CDR3 has 14 amino acids. The germline CDR1 and CDR2 sequences are SGHVS and FQNEAQ. Trimming removed 4 bases from V and 4 bases from J, with 13 bases in between.

V is TRBV6-1 and J is TRBJ2-1, with 10 bases matching TRBD2. Germline trimming cut 10 bases from V and 5 bases from J; bases unmatched to any gene: 5. The CDR3 sequence is 13 residues long. Germline lookup yields CDR1 MNHNS and CDR2 SASEGT. The CDR3 loop reads CATLAGRNNEQFF. The CDR3 coding sequence is TGTGCCACACTAGCGGGACGGAACAATGAGCAGTTCTTC.

This chain uses TRBV18 with TRBJ1-1; 7 nucleotides match TRBD1. Germline-derived CDR1 and CDR2 are KGHSH and LQKENI. CDR3 length equals 19 residues. V shed 3 bases and J 1 base; nucleotides not matched to a gene: 17. CDR3 in DNA: TGTGCCAGCTCACCCCGGACAGGAGGGTTGGCGGGGGGGAACACTGAAGCTTTCTTT. Its translation is CASSPRTGGLAGGNTEAFF.

This chain connects TRBV2 to TRBJ1-1, with D tentatively TRBD1 (6 bases). CDR1 is SNHLY and CDR2 is FYNNEI in the germline V gene. Deletions cut 11 bases from V and 0 bases from J, with 13 bases between. The CDR3 runs 13 residues. In DNA, the CDR3 is TGTGCCGAAGGGGGGGCAGTGAACACTGAAGCTTTCTTT. This codes for CAEGGAVNTEAFF.

This clone showed up just once. The rearrangement links TRBV5-5 to TRBJ2-1; D is ambiguous. The CDR3 is 12 residues long. Trimming cost V 0 bases and J 8 bases, with 6 bases left between them. Germline loops: CDR1 SGHKS, CDR2 YYEKEE (reference sequence). The CDR3 nucleotides read TGTGCCAGCAGCTTGGCGGAATATGAGCAGTTCTTC. Amino acid sequence: CASSLAEYEQFF.

This chain's CDR3 is CASKKTSTDTQYF. For the CDR3, the DNA is TGTGCCAGCAAAAAAACTAGCACAGATACGCAGTATTTT. The V gene is TRBV16, the J gene TRBJ2-3; D gene uncertain. V lost 7 bases, J lost 0 bases, and 8 bases lay in between. The CDR3 length is 13 residues. Germline CDR1 reads KGHSY; CDR2 reads FQNENV. The full variable domain, rest sourced from reference TRBV16 and TRBJ2-3, is GEEVAQTPKHLVRGEGQKAKLYCAPIKGHSYVFWYQQVLKNEFKFLISFQNENVFDETGMPKERFSAKCLPNSPCSLEIQATKLEDSAVYFCASKKTSTDTQYFGPGTRLTVL.

V gene TRBV29-1 combines with J gene TRBJ2-7; D is perhaps TRBD1 or TRBD2 (5 bases each). Per germline, CDR1 SQVTM and CDR2 ANQGSEA. V gave up 5 bases and J gave up 0 bases, with 14 bases separating them. The CDR3 totals 14 residues. The CDR3 here is CSVYAGTDSYEQYF. The CDR3 DNA reads TGCAGCGTTTATGCCGGGACCGACTCCTACGAGCAGTACTTC.

This rearrangement joins TRBV7-2 to TRBJ1-3; the D is unclear. The ends were cut back, 5 bases at V and 3 bases at J, with 11 bases in the middle. Germline V gene lookup returns CDR1 SGHTA and CDR2 FQGNSA. The CDR3 runs to 14 residues. The DNA of the CDR3 is TGTGCCAGCAGCCCGGGAAGCCTTGGAAACACCATATATTTT. Translation gives CASSPGSLGNTIYF.